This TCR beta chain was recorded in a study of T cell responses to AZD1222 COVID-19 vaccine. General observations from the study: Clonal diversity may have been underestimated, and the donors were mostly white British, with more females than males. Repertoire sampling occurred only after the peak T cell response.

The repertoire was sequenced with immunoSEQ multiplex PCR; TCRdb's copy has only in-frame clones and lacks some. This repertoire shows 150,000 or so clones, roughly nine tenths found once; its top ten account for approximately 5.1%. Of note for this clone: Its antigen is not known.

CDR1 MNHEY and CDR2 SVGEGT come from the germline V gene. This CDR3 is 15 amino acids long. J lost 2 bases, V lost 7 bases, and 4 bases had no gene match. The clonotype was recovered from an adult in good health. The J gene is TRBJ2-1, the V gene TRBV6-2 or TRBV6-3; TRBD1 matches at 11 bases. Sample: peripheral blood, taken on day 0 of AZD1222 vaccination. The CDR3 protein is CASNPGQGAYNEQFF. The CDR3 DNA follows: TGTGCCAGCAACCCGGGACAGGGGGCCTACAATGAGCAGTTCTTC.